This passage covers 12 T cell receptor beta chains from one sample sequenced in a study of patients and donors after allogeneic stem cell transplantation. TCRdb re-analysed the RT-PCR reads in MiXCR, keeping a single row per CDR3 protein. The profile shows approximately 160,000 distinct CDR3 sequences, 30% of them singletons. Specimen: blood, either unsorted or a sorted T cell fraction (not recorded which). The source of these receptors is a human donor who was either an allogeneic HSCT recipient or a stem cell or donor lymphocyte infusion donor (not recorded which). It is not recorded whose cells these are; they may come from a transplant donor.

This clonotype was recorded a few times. CDR3 in amino acids: CAIRPGPDTQYF. DNA of the CDR3: TGTGCCATCAGGCCGGGGCCAGATACGCAGTATTTT. The chain joins TRBV10-3 to TRBJ2-3; D is tentatively TRBD1 or TRBD2 (5 bases each). From germline, CDR1 is ENHRY and CDR2 SYGVKD. The CDR3 has 12 residues. V lost 6 bases and J lost 4, with 8 bases in between.

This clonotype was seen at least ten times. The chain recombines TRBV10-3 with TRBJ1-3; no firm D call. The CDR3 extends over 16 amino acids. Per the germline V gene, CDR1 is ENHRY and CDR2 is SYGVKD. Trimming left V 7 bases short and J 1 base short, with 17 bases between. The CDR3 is CAIKSVTLGSGNTIYF. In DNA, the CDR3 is TGTGCCATCAAATCGGTAACCTTGGGATCTGGAAACACCATATATTTT.

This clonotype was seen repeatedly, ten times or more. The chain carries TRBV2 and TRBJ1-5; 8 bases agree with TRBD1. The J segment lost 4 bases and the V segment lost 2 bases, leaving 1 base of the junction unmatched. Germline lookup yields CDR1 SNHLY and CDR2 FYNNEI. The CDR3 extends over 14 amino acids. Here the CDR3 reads CASSERTGNQPQHF. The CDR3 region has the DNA TGTGCCAGCAGTGAAAGGACAGGGAATCAGCCCCAGCATTTT.

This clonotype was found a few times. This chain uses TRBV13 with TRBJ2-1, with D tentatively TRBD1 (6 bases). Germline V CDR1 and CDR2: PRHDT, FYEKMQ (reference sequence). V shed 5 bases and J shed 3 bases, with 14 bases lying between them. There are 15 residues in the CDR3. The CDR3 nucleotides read TGTGCCAGCAGCCCACGGGACACCGACTACAATGAGCAGTTCTTC. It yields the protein CASSPRDTDYNEQFF.

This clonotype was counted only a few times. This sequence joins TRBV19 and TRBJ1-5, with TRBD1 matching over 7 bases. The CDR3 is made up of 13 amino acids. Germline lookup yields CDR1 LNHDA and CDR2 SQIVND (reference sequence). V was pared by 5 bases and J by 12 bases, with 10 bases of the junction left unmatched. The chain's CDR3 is CASSSPHRDSQHF. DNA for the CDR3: TGTGCCAGTAGTTCCCCCCACCGGGACAGCCAGCATTTT.

CDR3 bases: TGCAGTGCCTACGAAACTGAGAGTCCCTACAATGAGCAGTTCTTC. It translates to CSAYETESPYNEQFF. This chain joins TRBV20-1 and TRBJ2-1; D call uncertain. Germline V gene sequence: CDR1 DFQATT, CDR2 SNEGSKA (reference sequence). This CDR3 is built from 15 residues. Trimming shortened V by 6 bases and J by 2 bases, and 17 bases separated the two germline ends.

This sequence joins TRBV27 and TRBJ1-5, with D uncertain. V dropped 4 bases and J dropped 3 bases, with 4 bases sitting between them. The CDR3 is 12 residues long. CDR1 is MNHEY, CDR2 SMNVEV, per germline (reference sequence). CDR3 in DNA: TGTGCCAGCAGTTACTACAATCAGCCCCAGCATTTT. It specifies CASSYYNQPQHF.

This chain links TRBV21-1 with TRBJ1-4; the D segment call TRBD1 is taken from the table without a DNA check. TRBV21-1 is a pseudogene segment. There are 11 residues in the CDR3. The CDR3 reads CASSQGAEVFF. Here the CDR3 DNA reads TGTGCCAGCAGCCAGGGGGCAGAGGTGTTTTTT.

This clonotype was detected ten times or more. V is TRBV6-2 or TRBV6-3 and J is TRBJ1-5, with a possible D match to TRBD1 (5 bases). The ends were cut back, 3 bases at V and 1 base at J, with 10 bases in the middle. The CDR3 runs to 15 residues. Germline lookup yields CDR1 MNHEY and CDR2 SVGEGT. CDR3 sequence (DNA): TGTGCCAGCAGTTATGGCCGGGGGAGCAATCAGCCCCAGCATTTT. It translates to CASSYGRGSNQPQHF.

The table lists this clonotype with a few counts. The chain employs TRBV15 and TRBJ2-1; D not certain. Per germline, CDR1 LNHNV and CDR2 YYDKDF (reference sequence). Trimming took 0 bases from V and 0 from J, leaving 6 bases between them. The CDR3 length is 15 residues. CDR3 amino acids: CATSREGNSYNEQFF. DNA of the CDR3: TGTGCCACCAGCAGAGAAGGGAACTCCTACAATGAGCAGTTCTTC. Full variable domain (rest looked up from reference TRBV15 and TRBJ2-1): DAMVIQNPRYQVTQFGKPVTLSCSQTLNHNVMYWYQQKSSQAPKLLFHYYDKDFNNEADTPDNFQSRRPNTSFCFLDIRSPGLGDTAMYLCATSREGNSYNEQFFGPGTRLTVL.

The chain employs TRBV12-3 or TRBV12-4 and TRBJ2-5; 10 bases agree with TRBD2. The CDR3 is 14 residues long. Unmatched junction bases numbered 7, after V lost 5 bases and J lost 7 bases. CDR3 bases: TGTGCCAGCAGTCTATCAAGCGGGGGGGGGACCCAGTACTTC. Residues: CASSLSSGGGTQYF.

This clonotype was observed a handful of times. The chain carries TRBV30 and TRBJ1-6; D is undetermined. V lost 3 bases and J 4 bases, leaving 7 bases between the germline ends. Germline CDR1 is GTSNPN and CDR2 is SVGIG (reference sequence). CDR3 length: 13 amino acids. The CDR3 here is CAWSGGYNSPLHF. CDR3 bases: TGTGCCTGGAGCGGCGGTTATAATTCACCCCTCCACTTT. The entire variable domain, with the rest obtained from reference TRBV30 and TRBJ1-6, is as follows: SQTIHQWPATLVQPVGSPLSLECTVEGTSNPNLYWYRQAAGRGLQLLFYSVGIGQISSEVPQNLSASRPQDRQFILSSKKLLLSDSGFYLCAWSGGYNSPLHFGNGTRLTVT.